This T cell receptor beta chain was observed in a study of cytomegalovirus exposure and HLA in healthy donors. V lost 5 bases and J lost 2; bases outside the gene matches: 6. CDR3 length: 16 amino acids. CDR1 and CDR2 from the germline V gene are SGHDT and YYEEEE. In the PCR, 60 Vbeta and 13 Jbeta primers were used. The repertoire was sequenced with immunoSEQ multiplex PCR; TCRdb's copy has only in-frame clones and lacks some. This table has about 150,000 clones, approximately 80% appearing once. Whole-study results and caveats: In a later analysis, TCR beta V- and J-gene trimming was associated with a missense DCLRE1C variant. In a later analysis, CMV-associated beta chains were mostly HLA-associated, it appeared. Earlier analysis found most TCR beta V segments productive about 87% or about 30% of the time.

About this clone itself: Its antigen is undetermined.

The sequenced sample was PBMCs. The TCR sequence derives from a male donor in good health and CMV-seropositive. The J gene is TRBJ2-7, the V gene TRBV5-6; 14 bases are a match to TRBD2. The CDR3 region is CASSWGTSGRAYEQYF. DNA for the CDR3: TGTGCCAGCAGTTGGGGGACTAGCGGGAGAGCCTACGAGCAGTACTTC.